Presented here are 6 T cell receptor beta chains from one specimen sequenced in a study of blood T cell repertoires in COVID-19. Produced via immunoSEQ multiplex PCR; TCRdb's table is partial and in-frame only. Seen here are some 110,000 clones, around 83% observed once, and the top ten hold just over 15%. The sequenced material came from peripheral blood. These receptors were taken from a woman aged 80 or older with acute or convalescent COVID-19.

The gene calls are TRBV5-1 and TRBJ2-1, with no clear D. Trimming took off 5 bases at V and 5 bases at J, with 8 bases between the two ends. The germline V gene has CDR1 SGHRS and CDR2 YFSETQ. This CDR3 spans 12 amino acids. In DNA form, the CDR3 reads TGCGCCAGCAGGGAGCTAGACAATGAGCAGTTCTTC. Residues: CASRELDNEQFF.

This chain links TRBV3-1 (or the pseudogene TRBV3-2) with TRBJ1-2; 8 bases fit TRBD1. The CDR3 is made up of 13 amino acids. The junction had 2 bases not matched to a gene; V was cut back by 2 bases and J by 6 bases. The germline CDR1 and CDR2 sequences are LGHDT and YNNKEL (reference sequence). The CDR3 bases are TGTGCCAGCAGCCAAAACAGGGGGGATGGCTACACCTTC. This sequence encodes CASSQNRGDGYTF.

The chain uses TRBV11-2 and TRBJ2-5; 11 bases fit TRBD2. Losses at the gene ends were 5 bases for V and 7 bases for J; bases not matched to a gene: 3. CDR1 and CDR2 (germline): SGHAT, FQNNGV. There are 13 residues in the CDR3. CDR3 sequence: CASSPGLAGTQYF. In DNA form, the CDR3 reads TGTGCCAGCAGCCCCGGACTAGCGGGGACCCAGTACTTC.

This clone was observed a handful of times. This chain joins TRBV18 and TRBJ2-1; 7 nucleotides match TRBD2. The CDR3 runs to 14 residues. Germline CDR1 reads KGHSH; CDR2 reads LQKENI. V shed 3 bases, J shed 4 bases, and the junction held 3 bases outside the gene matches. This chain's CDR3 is CASSPGLRYNEQFF. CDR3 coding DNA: TGTGCCAGCTCACCGGGACTAAGGTACAATGAGCAGTTCTTC.

CDR3: CASSLKRTGRYEQFF. The CDR3 DNA reads as TGCGCCAGCAGTCTCAAGCGGACAGGGCGCTATGAGCAGTTCTTC. The chain uses TRBV23-1 and TRBJ2-1; 8 bases align to TRBD1. TRBV23-1 is identified as an open reading frame with a role that is uncertain. The CDR3 length is 15 residues. The J segment lost 8 bases and the V segment lost 4 bases, leaving 10 bases of the junction unmatched.

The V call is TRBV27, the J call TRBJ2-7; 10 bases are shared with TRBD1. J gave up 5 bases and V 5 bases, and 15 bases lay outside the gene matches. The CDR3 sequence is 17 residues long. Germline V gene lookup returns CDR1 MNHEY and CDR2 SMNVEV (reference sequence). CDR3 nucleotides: TGTGCCAGCAGTCTTCAACTTCGGACAGGGGGTGAGAACGAGCAGTACTTC. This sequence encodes CASSLQLRTGGENEQYF.